Each of the 4 T cell receptor beta chains below was sequenced from the same sample in a study of metastatic and nonmetastatic thyroid tumors (dated by TCRdb to between 2020 and 2021). Receptor libraries were prepared by PCR. For sequencing, an Illumina HiSeq 4000 was employed. The raw public data were reprocessed by TCRdb itself: fastp quality trimming at Q25, MiXCR clonotype calling, in-frame beta chains only. The sample table holds fewer than 45,000 clones, of which under 25% were seen once. About 16% of the sample is taken by the ten largest. No treatment had been received by any patient before thyroid surgery. Sequencing used blood. The receptors come from a female donor with papillary thyroid cancer or a benign thyroid nodule (not recorded which). Some clones in this sample may be carry-over from other donors' samples.

This clone has a single count. This chain uses TRBV30 with TRBJ2-7, with a possible D match to TRBD2 (6 bases). V was clipped by 3 bases and J by 7 bases, with 22 bases between them. This CDR3 is 15 amino acids long. Germline V gene lookup returns CDR1 GTSNPN and CDR2 SVGIG (reference sequence). The CDR3 DNA reads as TGTGCCTGGAGAAAGACGGGGGTCAGTTTCTATGAGCAGTACTTC. It is translated as CAWRKTGVSFYEQYF.

This clone was picked up many times. The chain couples TRBV9 to TRBJ1-2; no clear D. Trimming took 0 bases from V and 1 from J, leaving 10 bases between them. CDR3 size: 15 residues. Germline loops: CDR1 SGDLS, CDR2 YYNGEE. The CDR3 nucleotides read TGTGCCAGCAGCGTAGGGCAAGGGTTTAACTATGGCTACACCTTC. Amino acids: CASSVGQGFNYGYTF.

This clone was counted ten times or more. This chain uses TRBV18 with TRBJ1-1; TRBD1 might be the D (5 bases). This CDR3 spans 13 amino acids. The V gene lost 1 base and the J gene lost 7 bases, with 10 bases spanning the gap. CDR1 is KGHSH and CDR2 is LQKENI in the germline V gene. CDR3 bases: TGTGCCAGCTCACCACGGGACCTTGGTGAAGCTTTCTTT. It encodes CASSPRDLGEAFF.

This clone is medium-sized by share. The chain couples TRBV6-2 or TRBV6-3 to TRBJ2-7; maybe TRBD2 (5 bases). The ends were cut back, 6 bases at V and 6 bases at J, with 21 bases in the middle. This CDR3 spans 15 amino acids. Per germline, CDR1 MNHEY and CDR2 SVGEGT. The CDR3 loop is CASSRSMSNRGEQYF. The CDR3 nucleotides are TGTGCCAGCAGCCGTTCGATGTCTAATCGGGGCGAGCAGTACTTC.